The rows below give T cell receptor beta chains drawn from one sample of a study of T cell responses to AZD1222 COVID-19 vaccine. Generated by immunoSEQ multiplex PCR, the TCRdb table keeps only in-frame clones and is missing some. The sample holds roughly 180,000 clones; approximately 90% are singletons and the top ten take approximately 3%. The sequencing used peripheral blood, collected on day 0 of AZD1222 vaccination. The source is an adult in good health. CDR3s include the opening cysteine and the closing phenylalanine or tryptophan. A D gene is named only where the DNA matches it firmly. Clone size is stated in some rows and not others, as once, few, many or a class when expanded.

J	V	size	D	CDR3	DNA
TRBJ2-3	TRBV10-3	-	-	CAISESGGGPAADTQYF	TGTGCCATCAGTGAGTCGGGGGGGGGCCCAGCGGCAGATACGCAGTATTTT
TRBJ2-7	TRBV20-1	-	-	CSASRTENTYEQYF	TGCAGTGCAAGTCGGACAGAGAATACCTACGAGCAGTACTTC
TRBJ1-2	TRBV28	-	TRBD1	CASREGQGHNYGYTF	TGTGCCAGCAGGGAAGGACAGGGGCACAACTATGGCTACACCTTC
TRBJ2-7	TRBV30	once	-	CAWSTLYEQYF	TGTGCCTGGAGTACGTTATACGAGCAGTACTTC
TRBJ1-1	TRBV6-1	-	-	CASSEEGRTQAFF	TGTGCCAGCAGTGAAGAGGGAAGGACACAAGCTTTCTTT
TRBJ2-7	TRBV7-9	-	TRBD2	CASSPLGTSSREQYF	TGTGCCAGCAGCCCCTTGGGGACTAGTTCTCGCGAGCAGTACTTC
TRBJ1-1	TRBV4-2	-	-	CASSQVQGGTEAFF	TGTGCCAGCAGCCAAGTGCAGGGTGGCACTGAAGCTTTCTTT
TRBJ1-2	TRBV21-1	-	-	CASSKWSGTGLYGYTF	TGTGCCAGCAGCAAGTGGTCCGGGACAGGACTCTATGGCTACACCTTC
TRBJ2-1	TRBV30	-	-	CAWSVRGGLFNEQFF	TGTGCCTGGAGTGTACGAGGGGGATTATTCAATGAGCAGTTCTTC
TRBJ2-7	TRBV19	-	-	CASSIVGSSYEQYF	TGTGCCAGTAGTATTGTGGGGTCCTCCTACGAGCAGTACTTC
TRBJ2-2	TRBV15	-	TRBD1	CATSRSGQGAGELFF	TGTGCCACCAGCAGGTCGGGACAGGGGGCCGGGGAGCTGTTTTTT
TRBJ2-2	TRBV6-2/TRBV6-3	few	TRBD2	CASSYPLAGATGELFF	TGTGCCAGCAGTTACCCGCTAGCGGGGGCCACCGGGGAGCTGTTTTTT
TRBJ1-2	TRBV6-5	-	-	CASSYSGGPHTF	TGTGCCAGCAGTTACTCGGGTGGGCCTCACACCTTC